The 21 T cell receptor beta chains reported below all come from one sample, sequenced in a study of T-cell memory formation after mild COVID-19 (dated by TCRdb to the early 2020s). The library came from 5' RACE. Reads for this sample came from an Illumina NovaSeq 6000. TCRdb's own reprocessing of the public reads used fastp at Q25 and MiXCR and kept productive beta chains. Rows merge per CDR3 protein into single entries with the most common DNA and genes. The sample table lists almost 350,000 distinct CDR3 sequences, around 20% of them with a count of one. Jointly, the top ten make up roughly a fifth of the sample. The material sequenced was PBMCs or a T cell subset sorted from them (not recorded which). These receptor sequences come from a man aged 18 to 35 who had mild COVID-19 (a few samples of this study predate the infection). The sample titles of this study are shuffled in the database, so cell type and time point are left out; the donor was told from shared clones.

V is TRBV20-1 and J is TRBJ2-1; 8 bases fit TRBD2. Germline loops: CDR1 DFQATT, CDR2 SNEGSKA (reference sequence). The CDR3 spans 12 residues. This chain's CDR3 is CRALGLANEQFF. The CDR3 coding sequence is TGCAGGGCCCTCGGACTAGCCAATGAGCAGTTCTTC.

The table lists this clonotype with many counts. The rearrangement joins TRBV7-3 to TRBJ2-2, with D unclear. Germline V gene data show CDR1 as SGHTA and CDR2 as FQGTGA. With 8 bases removed from V and 5 bases from J, the gap between germline ends came to 12 bases. The CDR3 consists of 13 residues. The CDR3 bases are TGTGCCAGCCGTGAGACCAATACCGGGGAGCTGTTTTTT. Amino acid sequence: CASRETNTGELFF. The variable domain in full, with the rest retrieved from reference TRBV7-3 and TRBJ2-2, is GAGVSQTPSNKVTEKGKYVELRCDPISGHTALYWYRQSLGQGPEFLIYFQGTGAADDSGLPNDRFFAVRPEGSVSTLKIQRTERGDSAVYLCASRETNTGELFFGEGSRLTVL.

This sequence joins TRBV5-1 and TRBJ1-5, with a possible D match to TRBD1 (6 bases). V was pared by 0 bases and J by 3 bases, with 10 bases between. Germline V gives CDR1 SGHRS, CDR2 YFSETQ. The CDR3 has 15 residues. CDR3 bases: TGCGCCAGCAGCTTGGTTTCAGGGGCCAATCAGCCCCAGCATTTT. Encoded protein: CASSLVSGANQPQHF.

This clonotype was seen only a few times. J is TRBJ2-1 and V is TRBV20-1; weak D call: TRBD2 (5 bases). The CDR3 consists of 14 residues. From germline, CDR1 is DFQATT and CDR2 SNEGSKA (reference sequence). The V and J ends lost 4 bases and 1 base respectively, with 11 bases between them. CDR3 bases: TGCAGTGCTACCCGGCGCGGGTCCTACAATGAGCAGTTCTTC. As protein: CSATRRGSYNEQFF.

V is TRBV5-1 and J is TRBJ2-3; D possibly uses TRBD1 or TRBD2 (6 bases each). The CDR3 loop spans 16 amino acids. Trimming cost V 0 bases and J 3 bases, with 14 bases left between them. Germline loops: CDR1 SGHRS, CDR2 YFSETQ. The CDR3 loop is CASSLDGGRRTDTQYF. The CDR3 DNA reads TGCGCCAGCAGCTTGGATGGGGGGCGCCGGACAGATACGCAGTATTTT.

This clonotype was seen a few times. This chain links TRBV10-3 with TRBJ1-1; the D is unclear. Trimming stripped 6 bases from V and 3 bases from J, with 8 bases between. The germline V gene has CDR1 ENHRY and CDR2 SYGVKD. The CDR3 is 12 residues long. As DNA, the CDR3 is TGTGCCATCAGGGGCCGGGACACTGAAGCTTTCTTT. This codes for CAIRGRDTEAFF.

The chain couples TRBV7-2 to TRBJ2-5; D uncertain. V gave up 5 bases and J gave up 1 base, with 11 bases separating them. In germline, CDR1 is SGHTA, CDR2 FQGNSA. The length of the CDR3 is 14 residues. The CDR3 bases are TGTGCCAGCAGCCCCCGGATAGCCCAAGAGACCCAGTACTTC. Translation gives CASSPRIAQETQYF.

This clonotype was seen many times. The rearrangement uses TRBV5-4 and TRBJ2-2; D is possibly TRBD2 (6 bases). This CDR3 comprises 17 residues. V gave up 4 bases and J gave up 0 bases, with 16 bases separating them. CDR1 SGHNT and CDR2 YYREEE come from the germline V gene (reference sequence). The DNA of the CDR3 is TGTGCCAGCAGCAAGGGACTGGGGATCGCGAACACCGGGGAGCTGTTTTTT. This encodes CASSKGLGIANTGELFF. The whole variable domain, filled in from reference TRBV5-4 and TRBJ2-2, reads ETGVTQSPTHLIKTRGQQVTLRCSSQSGHNTVSWYQQALGQGPQFIFQYYREEENGRGNFPPRFSGLQFPNYSSELNVNALELDDSALYLCASSKGLGIANTGELFFGEGSRLTVL.

This clonotype was observed a few times. The chain links TRBV7-9 to TRBJ2-5; TRBD2 matches 9 bases. This CDR3 is 16 amino acids long. From germline, CDR1 is SEHNR and CDR2 FQNEAQ (reference sequence). The V and J ends lost 2 bases and 5 bases, in that order; junction bases with no gene match: 9. CDR3 nucleotide sequence: TGTGCCAGCAGCTTAATGCCTAGCGGGGAGCTGGAGACCCAGTACTTC. Its translation is CASSLMPSGELETQYF. The entire variable domain, with the rest obtained from reference TRBV7-9 and TRBJ2-5, is as follows: DTGVSQNPRHKITKRGQNVTFRCDPISEHNRLYWYRQTLGQGPEFLTYFQNEAQLEKSRLLSDRFSAERPKGSFSTLEIQRTEQGDSAMYLCASSLMPSGELETQYFGPGTRLLVL.

The chain recombines TRBV7-9 with TRBJ1-4; D remains ambiguous. Germline V gives CDR1 SEHNR, CDR2 FQNEAQ (reference sequence). The CDR3 is 20 residues long. Trimming took off 2 bases at V and 0 bases at J, with 22 bases between the two ends. The DNA for the CDR3 is TGTGCCAGCAGCTTATTGGGTCCGGTCCAACCTCTTTCAACTAATGAAAAACTGTTTTTT. This gives the protein CASSLLGPVQPLSTNEKLFF.

This clonotype has only a few counts. V is TRBV7-3 and J is TRBJ2-1, with D hard to call. Per germline, CDR1 SGHTA and CDR2 FQGTGA. The V gene lost 5 bases and the J gene lost 4 bases, with 15 bases spanning the gap. The CDR3 runs 15 residues. CDR3 bases: TGTGCCAGCAGCCCCAGCGTGTCAGATTACAATGAGCAGTTCTTC. This codes for CASSPSVSDYNEQFF.

V is TRBV5-1 and J is TRBJ1-3; no clear D. V was pared by 3 bases and J by 0 bases, with 4 bases between. Per the germline V gene, CDR1 is SGHRS and CDR2 is YFSETQ. This CDR3 spans 13 amino acids. In DNA form, the CDR3 reads TGCGCCAGCAGCTCTGACTCTGGAAACACCATATATTTT. It translates to CASSSDSGNTIYF. The full variable domain, with the rest looked up from reference TRBV5-1 and TRBJ1-3, is KAGVTQTPRYLIKTRGQQVTLSCSPISGHRSVSWYQQTPGQGLQFLFEYFSETQRNKGNFPGRFSGRQFSNSRSEMNVSTLELGDSALYLCASSSDSGNTIYFGEGSWLTVV.

This clonotype was detected a few times. This chain connects TRBV5-1 to TRBJ1-1; perhaps TRBD1 as D (5 bases). The CDR3 is made up of 15 amino acids. The germline gives CDR1 SGHRS, CDR2 YFSETQ. Trimming removed 3 bases at V and 2 bases at J, with 14 bases between. DNA of the CDR3: TGCGCCAGCAGCTCCATGACAGTGACCAACACTGAAGCTTTCTTT. Amino acid sequence: CASSSMTVTNTEAFF.

This clonotype has more than one count but fewer than ten. As DNA, the CDR3 is TGTGCCAGCAGTCTTACAGGGGCCGGGGATCAGCCCCAGCATTTT. Amino acid sequence: CASSLTGAGDQPQHF. The chain has TRBV5-5 and TRBJ1-5; 7 bases map to TRBD1. V lost 5 bases, J lost 5 bases, and 10 bases stayed unmatched. The length of the CDR3 is 15 residues. Germline lookup yields CDR1 SGHKS and CDR2 YYEKEE (reference sequence).

This clonotype has more than one count but fewer than ten. The CDR3 reads CASSSEGWEQFF. The CDR3 DNA follows: TGTGCCAGCAGCTCTGAGGGTTGGGAGCAGTTCTTC. The rearrangement uses TRBV5-6 and TRBJ2-1, with D maybe TRBD2 (5 bases). Trimming took 3 bases from V and 10 from J, leaving 11 bases between them. There are 12 residues in the CDR3. The germline V gene has CDR1 SGHDT and CDR2 YYEEEE.

This clonotype was recorded a few times. This sequence joins TRBV20-1 and TRBJ2-7; TRBD1 agrees at 10 bases. The CDR3 runs to 14 residues. The ends lost 4 bases at V and 4 bases at J; junction bases unmatched: 7. Germline assignment: CDR1 DFQATT and CDR2 SNEGSKA (reference sequence). CDR3 region: CSATPGTGAYEQYV. In nucleotides, the CDR3 is TGCAGTGCTACTCCCGGGACAGGGGCTTACGAGCAGTACGTC.

This clonotype was seen only a few times. The V call is TRBV6-2 or TRBV6-3, the J call TRBJ2-1; TRBD2 might be the D (7 bases). Germline CDR1 and CDR2: MNHEY and SVGEGT. Trimming stripped 5 bases from V and 8 bases from J, with 19 bases between. The CDR3 totals 15 residues. The CDR3 nucleotides read TGTGCCAGCAGTAAGACCGGGGGGCACCGCGATGAGCAGTTCTTC. Translated: CASSKTGGHRDEQFF.

The rearrangement joins TRBV3-1 to TRBJ1-1; D unresolved. V was shortened by 1 base and J by 1 base, with 13 bases between the two germline ends. The CDR3 spans 16 residues. Per germline, CDR1 LGHDT and CDR2 YNNKEL (reference sequence). The CDR3, as DNA: TGTGCCAGCAGCCAAGTTTTCGGCAGAGGGAACACTGAAGCTTTCTTT. As protein: CASSQVFGRGNTEAFF.

The chain recombines TRBV6-2 or TRBV6-3 with TRBJ2-7, with a possible D match to TRBD1 (6 bases). Germline V gives CDR1 MNHEY, CDR2 SVGEGT. V was cut by 8 bases and J by 4 bases, with 12 bases left in between. The CDR3 length is 12 residues. CDR3 loop: CASGRQGYEQYF. DNA of the CDR3: TGTGCCAGCGGGCGCCAGGGGTACGAGCAGTACTTC.

The sample holds a few counts of this clonotype. This chain connects TRBV5-6 to TRBJ2-7, with D perhaps matching TRBD1 (5 bases). The germline gives CDR1 SGHDT, CDR2 YYEEEE. V lost 5 bases and J 6 bases, leaving 21 bases between the germline ends. This CDR3 region has 15 residues. CDR3 sequence (DNA): TGTGCCAGCAGTTTCCCGGACACCGAAGGGTTCGAGCAGTACTTC. This gives the protein CASSFPDTEGFEQYF.

This chain connects TRBV12-3 or TRBV12-4 to TRBJ2-7; D is possibly TRBD1 or TRBD2 (6 bases each). The CDR3 is 14 amino acids. V lost 4 bases to trimming and J lost 3 bases, with 13 bases between them. CDR3 sequence reads: CASSWGAGLYEQYF. The CDR3 region has the DNA TGTGCCAGCAGTTGGGGGGCGGGTCTCTACGAGCAGTACTTC.